These 21 T cell receptor beta chains share one sample of origin, sequenced in a study of regulatory T cells in long-lasting Graves disease. Arm-PCR with iRepertoire HTBI primers amplified the CDR3 regions for these TCR beta libraries. Each CDR3 protein gets one entry after TCRdb re-called the multiplex PCR reads with MiXCR. The table has 300,000 or so distinct CDR3 sequences, 15% to 20% seen once. Time point here: persistent/refractory GD, antithyroid drugs over 5 years with positive TRAb. With RNA extracted from PBMCs as input, the TCR library was made. Sequencing was performed on peripheral blood mononuclear cells (PBMCs), taken when the disease was refractory, from a patient treated with antithyroid drugs. The receptor source for this set is a female donor with Graves disease.

This clonotype was counted at least ten times. The chain uses TRBV20-1 and TRBJ2-5; 8 bases align to TRBD1. This CDR3 comprises 14 residues. J gave up 4 bases and V 0 bases, and 4 bases lay outside the gene matches. Germline CDR1 is DFQATT and CDR2 is SNEGSKA (reference sequence). In nucleotides, the CDR3 is TGCAGTGCTAGAGACGACAGGGGAGGAGAGACCCAGTACTTC. Encoded protein: CSARDDRGGETQYF.

The table lists this clonotype with a few counts. This chain connects TRBV3-1 to TRBJ2-7, with D maybe TRBD2 (6 bases). Germline V gene data show CDR1 as LGHDT and CDR2 as YNNKEL (reference sequence). This CDR3 is 20 amino acids long. The ends were cut back, 0 bases at V and 4 bases at J, with 28 bases in the middle. CDR3 bases: TGTGCCAGCAGCCAAGATAGGTCGGGGGTACAGGTCGAAGGACATTACGAGCAGTACTTC. The encoded protein is CASSQDRSGVQVEGHYEQYF.

In DNA, the CDR3 is TGCGCCAGCAGCCAAGGGGGACCCCTCTTCTATGGCTACACCTTC. Amino acid sequence: CASSQGGPLFYGYTF. The J gene is TRBJ1-2, the V gene TRBV4-1; D might be TRBD1 (5 bases). This CDR3 contains 15 residues. The V gene lost 1 base and the J gene lost 4 bases, with 13 bases spanning the gap. Germline V CDR1 and CDR2: MGHRA, YSYEKL.

In this sample, this clonotype turned up once. The chain joins TRBV20-1 to TRBJ2-1, with 10 bases matching TRBD1. Trimming removed 3 bases from V and 6 bases from J; junction bases left unmatched: 8. The germline V gene has CDR1 DFQATT and CDR2 SNEGSKA (reference sequence). The CDR3 is made up of 15 amino acids. CDR3 region: CSASDRQGASNEQFF. As DNA, the CDR3 is TGCAGTGCTAGCGACAGACAGGGGGCTAGCAATGAGCAGTTCTTC.

The chain is built from TRBV5-8 and TRBJ2-7; maybe TRBD2 (6 bases). Between the trimmed V and J ends, which lost 4 bases and 2 bases, there was a span of 13 bases. CDR1 is SGHTS, CDR2 YDEGEE, per germline. The CDR3 has 14 amino acids. The CDR3 loop is CASSIRDLTYEQYF. CDR3 bases: TGTGCCAGCAGCATACGGGACTTAACCTACGAGCAGTACTTC. Filled out from reference TRBV5-8 and TRBJ2-7, the complete variable domain reads EAGVTQSPTHLIKTRGQQATLRCSPISGHTSVYWYQQALGLGLQFLLWYDEGEERNRGNFPPRFSGRQFPNYSSELNVNALELEDSALYLCASSIRDLTYEQYFGPGTRLTVT.

With regard to this clonotype: A read error is possible here, since a much larger clone lies one base away. The rearrangement joins TRBV28 to TRBJ1-1; D possibly corresponds to TRBD1 (6 bases). V shed 5 bases and J shed 6 bases, with 22 bases lying between them. The length of the CDR3 is 16 residues. Germline lookup yields CDR1 MDHEN and CDR2 SYDVKM. This CDR3 reads CASSDSKTGWGAEAFF. As DNA, the CDR3 is TGTGCCAGCAGTGATTCTAAGACAGGCTGGGGGGCTGAAGCTTTCTTT.

The sample holds many counts of this clonotype. The chain joins TRBV18 to TRBJ2-7; 7 bases map to TRBD1. This CDR3 is built from 14 residues. V trimming: 2 bases; J trimming: 2 bases; junction bases outside the gene matches: 3. Germline CDR1 KGHSH, CDR2 LQKENI. The CDR3 DNA is TGTGCCAGCTCACCAGGGACAGTTCCCTACGAGCAGTACTTC. Its protein is CASSPGTVPYEQYF.

This clonotype was seen at least ten times. The CDR3 nucleotides read TGTGCCAGCAGTTTGCCGGGCAGGGCCGCCCATCAGCCCCAGCATTTT. Encoded protein: CASSLPGRAAHQPQHF. This rearrangement joins TRBV27 to TRBJ1-5; the D gene is possibly TRBD1 (5 bases). Per germline, CDR1 MNHEY and CDR2 SMNVEV (reference sequence). Between the trimmed V and J ends, which lost 3 bases and 5 bases, there was a span of 17 bases. The CDR3 runs 16 residues.

This clonotype was seen many times. The gene calls are TRBV2 and TRBJ1-4; maybe TRBD1 (6 bases). The CDR3 has 14 residues. Germline lookup yields CDR1 SNHLY and CDR2 FYNNEI. V lost 5 bases to trimming and J lost 1 base, with 8 bases between them. The chain's CDR3 is CASSKQGTNEKLFF. CDR3 coding DNA: TGTGCCAGCAGTAAACAGGGAACTAATGAAAAACTGTTTTTT.

In this sample, this clonotype turned up a few times. The chain couples TRBV7-9 to TRBJ1-6; tentative D call: TRBD1 (5 bases). Trimming removed 2 bases from V and 7 bases from J, with 15 bases in between. The CDR3 covers 16 residues. In germline, CDR1 is SEHNR, CDR2 FQNEAQ (reference sequence). The CDR3: CASSLSAGGVNSPLHF. The CDR3 DNA is TGTGCCAGCAGCTTATCTGCCGGGGGGGTCAATTCACCCCTCCACTTT.

The V and J genes are TRBV10-3 and TRBJ1-1, with unresolved D. Germline V gene lookup returns CDR1 ENHRY and CDR2 SYGVKD. The V end was cut by 10 bases, the J end by 4 bases, with 22 bases between. This CDR3 has 15 amino acids. As DNA, the CDR3 is TGTGCCACCGGAATAGGAGGGAACTGGGGCACTGAAGCTTTCTTT. Protein: CATGIGGNWGTEAFF.

This sequence joins TRBV20-1 and TRBJ2-3; 14 bases line up with TRBD2. The CDR3 sequence is 17 residues long. V was pared by 2 bases and J by 5 bases, with 9 bases of the junction left unmatched. The germline gives CDR1 DFQATT, CDR2 SNEGSKA (reference sequence). The CDR3 here is CSARLPGTSGGVDTQYF. In DNA, the CDR3 is TGCAGTGCTAGATTGCCCGGGACTAGCGGGGGCGTAGATACGCAGTATTTT.

This clonotype has ten or more counts. The junction differs from germline at one of its ends, possibly a read error. This chain links TRBV7-8 with TRBJ1-1; D is ambiguous. CDR3 size: 8 residues. The germline CDR1 and CDR2 sequences are SGHVS and FQNEAQ. CDR3 sequence reads: CASSVTSF. CDR3 in DNA: TGTGCCAGCAGCGTCACCTCATTT.

This clonotype was counted ten times or more. This chain connects TRBV4-1 to TRBJ2-5; D possibly corresponds to TRBD1 (6 bases). In germline, CDR1 is MGHRA, CDR2 YSYEKL. This CDR3 region has 13 residues. V was trimmed by 3 bases and J by 1 base, leaving 6 bases between them. CDR3 amino acids: CASSQTGQETQYF. CDR3 bases: TGCGCCAGCAGCCAGACAGGCCAAGAGACCCAGTACTTC.

This clonotype was observed many times. The V gene is TRBV7-9, the J gene TRBJ2-5; 8 bases agree with TRBD1. This CDR3 has 12 residues. The trim removed 8 bases at V and 5 bases at J, leaving 4 bases unmatched. Per germline, CDR1 SEHNR and CDR2 FQNEAQ (reference sequence). This chain's CDR3 is CASDRGRETQYF. DNA of the CDR3: TGTGCCAGCGACAGGGGCAGGGAGACCCAGTACTTC. Full variable domain (rest looked up from reference TRBV7-9 and TRBJ2-5): DTGVSQNPRHKITKRGQNVTFRCDPISEHNRLYWYRQTLGQGPEFLTYFQNEAQLEKSRLLSDRFSAERPKGSFSTLEIQRTEQGDSAMYLCASDRGRETQYFGPGTRLLVL.

The sample holds many counts of this clonotype. The rearrangement uses TRBV2 and TRBJ1-4, with D perhaps TRBD1 (5 bases). Trimming removed 2 bases from V and 2 bases from J, with 12 bases in between. The CDR3 is made up of 16 amino acids. Germline V gene data show CDR1 as SNHLY and CDR2 as FYNNEI. The CDR3 coding sequence is TGTGCCAGCAGTGAACTGCGCGGGGCTACTAATGAAAAACTGTTTTTT. Its translation is CASSELRGATNEKLFF.

This clonotype has a count of ten or more. The chain uses TRBV20-1 and TRBJ2-7, with 13 bases lining up with TRBD2. Germline V gives CDR1 DFQATT, CDR2 SNEGSKA (reference sequence). CDR3 length: 14 residues. CDR3 loop: CSAWTSGGAYEQYF. The CDR3 DNA reads TGCAGCGCGTGGACTAGCGGGGGAGCGTACGAGCAGTACTTC.

This clonotype was observed a handful of times. The gene calls are TRBV12-3 or TRBV12-4 and TRBJ2-1, with a weak D call TRBD2 (5 bases). The CDR3 totals 13 residues. V gave up 10 bases and J gave up 9 bases, with 19 bases separating them. In DNA, the CDR3 is TGTGCCACCTCACCCGGCTCGGGGAGTGAGCAGTTCTTC. Amino acids: CATSPGSGSEQFF.

A note on this clonotype: A read error may explain this, as a much larger clone is one base away. The rearrangement joins TRBV11-2 to TRBJ1-1; maybe TRBD1 (6 bases). The CDR3 is 13 residues long. Germline V gene sequence: CDR1 SGHAT, CDR2 FQNNGV. The V end was cut by 5 bases, the J end by 1 base, with 8 bases between. In DNA form, the CDR3 reads TGTGCCAGCAGCGGACAGCCGAACACTGAAGCTTTCTTT. Its protein product is CASSGQPNTEAFF.

This clonotype was detected many times. The chain uses TRBV19 and TRBJ2-7; TRBD2 agrees at 8 bases. Germline values: CDR1 LNHDA, CDR2 SQIVND (reference sequence). The junction had 9 bases not matched to a gene; V was cut back by 7 bases and J by 4 bases. The CDR3 has 14 amino acids. The CDR3 sequence is CASTPSGSFYEQYF. For the CDR3, the DNA is TGTGCCAGTACCCCCAGCGGGAGTTTTTACGAGCAGTACTTC. Filled out from reference TRBV19 and TRBJ2-7, the complete variable domain reads DGGITQSPKYLFRKEGQNVTLSCEQNLNHDAMYWYRQDPGQGLRLIYYSQIVNDFQKGDIAEGYSVSREKKESFPLTVTSAQKNPTAFYLCASTPSGSFYEQYFGPGTRLTVT.

This clonotype showed up many times. The V gene is TRBV28, the J gene TRBJ2-6; D could derive from TRBD1 or TRBD2 (5 bases each). The germline CDR1 and CDR2 sequences are MDHEN and SYDVKM. Between the trimmed V and J ends, which lost 5 bases and 7 bases, there was a span of 21 bases. The CDR3 consists of 17 residues. CDR3 in amino acids: CASSQTRGTVRANVLTF. The CDR3 DNA follows: TGTGCCAGCAGTCAAACACGAGGGACCGTGCGTGCCAACGTCCTGACTTTC.